This passage covers 2 T cell receptor beta chains from one sample sequenced in a study of beta chain features in type 1 diabetes. Every isolated RNA sample was fully reverse transcribed, so sequencing captured expressed TCRB transcripts. Clones were read by immunoSEQ multiplex PCR, and TCRdb kept only the in-frame ones, dropping some. There are about 150,000 clones in the sample; more than 9.5% occur only once, and over 2% lies in the top ten. Material for sequencing was central memory CD4+ T cells from blood. The receptors come from a young man in good health.

This clone came up a few times. The CDR3 spells CASSAISNPDFEQFF. The CDR3 DNA is TGTGCCAGCAGCGCTATTAGCAATCCCGATTTTGAGCAGTTCTTC. This rearrangement joins TRBV9 to TRBJ2-1; no firm D call. CDR3 size: 15 residues. Trimming took 3 bases from V and 9 from J, leaving 19 bases between them. Germline lookup yields CDR1 SGDLS and CDR2 YYNGEE. Combining the CDR3 with reference TRBV9 and TRBJ2-1 gives the whole variable domain DSGVTQTPKHLITATGQRVTLRCSPRSGDLSVYWYQQSLDQGLQFLIQYYNGEERAKGNILERFSAQQFPDLHSELNLSSLELGDSALYFCASSAISNPDFEQFFGPGTRLTVL.

The chain couples TRBV21-1 to TRBJ2-4; the D call of TRBD1 is as the table states it, not checked on the DNA. TRBV21-1 is shown as a pseudogene. The CDR3 totals 16 residues. CDR3 sequence (DNA): TGTGCCAGCAGCCCCGGACAGCATCGGGCCAAAAACATTCAGTACTTC. Its translation is CASSPGQHRAKNIQYF.